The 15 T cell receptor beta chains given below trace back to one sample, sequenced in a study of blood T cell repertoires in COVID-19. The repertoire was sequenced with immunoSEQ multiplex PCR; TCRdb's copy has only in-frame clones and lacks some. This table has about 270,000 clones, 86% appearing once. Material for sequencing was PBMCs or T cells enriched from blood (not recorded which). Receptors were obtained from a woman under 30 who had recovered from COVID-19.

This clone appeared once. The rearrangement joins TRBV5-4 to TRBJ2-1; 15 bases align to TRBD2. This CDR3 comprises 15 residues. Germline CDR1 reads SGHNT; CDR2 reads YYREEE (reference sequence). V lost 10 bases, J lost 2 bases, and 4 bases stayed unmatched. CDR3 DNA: TGTGCCGGGGGACTAGCGGGGGGCACCTACAATGAGCAGTTCTTC. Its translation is CAGGLAGGTYNEQFF.

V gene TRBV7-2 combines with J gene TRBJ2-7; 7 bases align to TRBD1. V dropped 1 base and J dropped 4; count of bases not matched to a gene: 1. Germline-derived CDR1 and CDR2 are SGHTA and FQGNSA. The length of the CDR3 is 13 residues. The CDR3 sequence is CASSLEGAYEQYF. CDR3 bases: TGTGCCAGCAGCTTAGAGGGGGCGTACGAGCAGTACTTC. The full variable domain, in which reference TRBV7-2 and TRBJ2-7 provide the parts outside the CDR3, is GAGVSQSPSNKVTEKGKDVELRCDPISGHTALYWYRQSLGQGLEFLIYFQGNSAPDKSGLPSDRFSAERTGGSVSTLTIQRTQQEDSAVYLCASSLEGAYEQYFGPGTRLTVT.

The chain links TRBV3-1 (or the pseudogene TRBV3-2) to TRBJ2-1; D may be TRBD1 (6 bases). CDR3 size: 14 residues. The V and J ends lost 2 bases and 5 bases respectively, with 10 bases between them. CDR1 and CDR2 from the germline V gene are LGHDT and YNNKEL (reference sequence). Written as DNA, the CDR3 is TGTGCCAGCAGCCAACCGGGACAAAACAATGAGCAGTTCTTC. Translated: CASSQPGQNNEQFF.

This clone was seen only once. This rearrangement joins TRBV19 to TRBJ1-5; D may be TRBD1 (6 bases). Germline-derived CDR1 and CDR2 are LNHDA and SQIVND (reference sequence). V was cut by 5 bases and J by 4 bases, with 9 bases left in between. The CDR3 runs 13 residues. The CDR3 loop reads CASSRDKNQPQHF. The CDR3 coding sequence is TGTGCCAGTAGTCGGGACAAGAATCAGCCCCAGCATTTT. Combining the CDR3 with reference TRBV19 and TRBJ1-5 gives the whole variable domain DGGITQSPKYLFRKEGQNVTLSCEQNLNHDAMYWYRQDPGQGLRLIYYSQIVNDFQKGDIAEGYSVSREKKESFPLTVTSAQKNPTAFYLCASSRDKNQPQHFGDGTRLSIL.

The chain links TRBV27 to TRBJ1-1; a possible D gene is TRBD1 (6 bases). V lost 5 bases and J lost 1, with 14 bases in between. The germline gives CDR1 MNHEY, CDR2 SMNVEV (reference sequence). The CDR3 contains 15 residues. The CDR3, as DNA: TGTGCCAGCAGTACGAGGGGGGGGCCGAACACTGAAGCTTTCTTT. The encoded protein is CASSTRGGPNTEAFF.

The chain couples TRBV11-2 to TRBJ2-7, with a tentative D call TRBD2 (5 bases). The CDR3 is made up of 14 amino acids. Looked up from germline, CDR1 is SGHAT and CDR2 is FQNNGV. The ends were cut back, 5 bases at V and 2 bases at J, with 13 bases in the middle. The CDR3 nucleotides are TGTGCCAGCAGCCAAGCCGGGGTGGCCTACGAGCAGTACTTC. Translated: CASSQAGVAYEQYF.

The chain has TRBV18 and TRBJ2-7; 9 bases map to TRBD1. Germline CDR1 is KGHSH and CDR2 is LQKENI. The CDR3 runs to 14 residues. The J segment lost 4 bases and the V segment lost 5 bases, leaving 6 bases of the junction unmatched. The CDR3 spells CASSVEGQGYEQYF. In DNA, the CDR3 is TGTGCCAGCTCAGTCGAGGGACAGGGATACGAGCAGTACTTC.

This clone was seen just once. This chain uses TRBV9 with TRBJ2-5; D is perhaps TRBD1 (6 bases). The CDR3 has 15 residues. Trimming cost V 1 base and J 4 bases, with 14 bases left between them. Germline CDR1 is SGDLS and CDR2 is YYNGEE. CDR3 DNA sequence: TGTGCCAGCAGCGTATTACAGGGCGGAGGAGAGACCCAGTACTTC. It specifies CASSVLQGGGETQYF.

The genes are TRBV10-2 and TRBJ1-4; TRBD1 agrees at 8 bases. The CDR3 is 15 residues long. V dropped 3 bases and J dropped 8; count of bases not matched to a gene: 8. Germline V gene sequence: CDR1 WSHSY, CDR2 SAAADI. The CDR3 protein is CASSDRDRGGEKLFF. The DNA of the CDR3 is TGCGCCAGCAGTGACCGAGACAGGGGAGGGGAAAAACTGTTTTTT.

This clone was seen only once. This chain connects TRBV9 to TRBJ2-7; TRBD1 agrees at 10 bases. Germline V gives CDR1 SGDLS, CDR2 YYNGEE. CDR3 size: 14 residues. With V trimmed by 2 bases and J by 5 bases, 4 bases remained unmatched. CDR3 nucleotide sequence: TGTGCCAGCAGCGTGGGACAGGGGTGGGACGAGCAGTACTTC. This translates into CASSVGQGWDEQYF.

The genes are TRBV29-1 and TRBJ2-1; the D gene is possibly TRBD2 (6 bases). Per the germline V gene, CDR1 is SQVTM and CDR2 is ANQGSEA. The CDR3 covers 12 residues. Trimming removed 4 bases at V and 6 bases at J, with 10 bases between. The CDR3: CSVVLGSNEQFF. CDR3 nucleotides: TGCAGCGTTGTTCTCGGGAGCAATGAGCAGTTCTTC.

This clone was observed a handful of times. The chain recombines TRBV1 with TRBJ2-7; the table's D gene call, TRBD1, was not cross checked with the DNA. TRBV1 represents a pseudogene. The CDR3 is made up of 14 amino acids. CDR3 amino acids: CTSSQSGTKYEQYF. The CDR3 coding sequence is TGCACCAGCAGCCAATCCGGGACAAAATACGAGCAGTACTTC.

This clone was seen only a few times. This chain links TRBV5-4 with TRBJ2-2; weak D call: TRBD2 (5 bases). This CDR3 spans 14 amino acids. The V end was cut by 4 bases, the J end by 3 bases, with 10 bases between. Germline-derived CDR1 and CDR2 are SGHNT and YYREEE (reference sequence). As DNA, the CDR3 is TGTGCCAGCAGCCAGAGGACTCACACCGGGGAGCTGTTTTTT. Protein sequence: CASSQRTHTGELFF.

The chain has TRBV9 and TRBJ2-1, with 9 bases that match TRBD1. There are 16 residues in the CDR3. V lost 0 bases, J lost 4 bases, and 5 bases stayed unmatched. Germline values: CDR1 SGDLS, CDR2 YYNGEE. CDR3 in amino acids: CASSVEGTGLYNEQFF. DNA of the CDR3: TGTGCCAGCAGCGTAGAAGGGACAGGGCTTTACAATGAGCAGTTCTTC.

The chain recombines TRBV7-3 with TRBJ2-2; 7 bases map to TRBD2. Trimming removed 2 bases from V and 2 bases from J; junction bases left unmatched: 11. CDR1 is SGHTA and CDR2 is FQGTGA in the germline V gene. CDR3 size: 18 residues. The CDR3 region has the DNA TGTGCCAGCAGCTTAGGGCCCCCTCTAGCGGTAAACACCGGGGAGCTGTTTTTT. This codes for CASSLGPPLAVNTGELFF.